The 24 T cell receptor beta chains below all came from one sample that was sequenced in a study of response to subunit inactivated influenza vaccine. TCRdb independently ran MiXCR on the RT-PCR reads; one entry per CDR3 protein. The sample records 560,000 or so distinct CDR3 sequences, under 9% being singletons. The sequencing here drew on PBMCs from blood, taken approximately 25 months after vaccination. The source of these receptors is a man aged 50 to 75 who received an inactivated influenza vaccine.

In this sample, this clonotype turned up many times. The chain recombines TRBV20-1 with TRBJ2-7; D is perhaps TRBD1 (5 bases). Germline V gene lookup returns CDR1 DFQATT and CDR2 SNEGSKA (reference sequence). The CDR3 consists of 12 residues. V shed 6 bases and J shed 1 base, with 10 bases lying between them. The CDR3 sequence is CSAVTDSYEQYF. CDR3 in DNA: TGCAGTGCCGTGACAGATTCCTACGAGCAGTACTTC.

The chain employs TRBV5-1 and TRBJ2-5; TRBD1 or TRBD2 may be the D gene (6 bases each). Germline-derived CDR1 and CDR2 are SGHRS and YFSETQ. V dropped 3 bases and J dropped 2 bases, with 17 bases sitting between them. The CDR3 extends over 16 amino acids. CDR3 amino acids: CASSSRGARYQETQYF. CDR3 DNA: TGCGCCAGCAGCTCGAGGGGGGCCCGATATCAAGAGACCCAGTACTTC.

This clonotype has a handful of counts. V gene TRBV6-1 combines with J gene TRBJ2-3, with 9 bases matching TRBD1. CDR1 and CDR2 (germline): MNHNS, SASEGT. V lost 8 bases to trimming and J lost 1 base; unmatched junction nucleotides: 13. The CDR3 is 17 amino acids. The CDR3: CASHRGRRVLGTDTQYF. In DNA, the CDR3 is TGTGCCAGCCACAGGGGGCGCAGGGTTCTGGGCACAGATACGCAGTATTTT.

The chain uses TRBV7-2 and TRBJ2-5; D perhaps matches TRBD1 (7 bases). Trimming left V 3 bases short and J 2 bases short, with 16 bases between. This CDR3 region has 16 residues. The germline V gene encodes CDR1 SGHTA and CDR2 FQGNSA. CDR3 in DNA: TGTGCCAGCAGCTTGGGGGGCCAGGGGGGACAAGAGACCCAGTACTTC. This encodes CASSLGGQGGQETQYF.

This chain connects TRBV11-3 to TRBJ2-2; possibly TRBD1 for D (5 bases). Germline-derived CDR1 and CDR2 are SGHNT and YENEEA. Trimming stripped 4 bases from V and 4 bases from J, with 10 bases between. The length of the CDR3 is 14 residues. The CDR3 DNA sequence: TGTGCCAGCAGCTCGAGCCAGGGCACCGGGGAGCTGTTTTTT. Residues: CASSSSQGTGELFF.

This clonotype was recorded many times. The chain recombines TRBV28 with TRBJ2-3; D might be TRBD2 (6 bases). CDR3 size: 12 residues. V was pared by 8 bases and J by 4 bases, with 10 bases between. CDR1 MDHEN and CDR2 SYDVKM come from the germline V gene. CDR3 sequence reads: CASLRGADTQYF. In DNA form, the CDR3 reads TGTGCCAGCCTCCGCGGGGCAGATACGCAGTATTTT. The whole variable domain, remainder taken from reference TRBV28 and TRBJ2-3, is DVKVTQSSRYLVKRTGEKVFLECVQDMDHENMFWYRQDPGLGLRLIYFSYDVKMKEKGDIPEGYSVSREKKERFSLILESASTNQTSMYLCASLRGADTQYFGPGTRLTVL.

The chain couples TRBV2 to TRBJ2-7, with D possibly TRBD2 on 6 matching bases. Germline CDR1 is SNHLY and CDR2 is FYNNEI. This CDR3 spans 12 amino acids. The V and J ends lost 7 bases and 3 bases respectively, with 10 bases between them. The CDR3 reads CASNVGGYEQYF. For the CDR3, the DNA is TGTGCCAGCAACGTGGGGGGCTACGAGCAGTACTTC.

The V gene is TRBV12-3 or TRBV12-4, the J gene TRBJ1-1, with 7 bases that match TRBD1. The CDR3 contains 13 residues. Germline trimming cut 7 bases from V and 10 bases from J; bases unmatched to any gene: 12. CDR3 amino acids: CASNTNDRASAFF. The DNA of the CDR3 is TGTGCCAGCAATACGAACGACAGGGCTTCAGCTTTCTTT.

This clonotype has at least ten counts. The V gene is TRBV11-2, the J gene TRBJ2-5; possibly TRBD1 for D (6 bases). Germline-derived CDR1 and CDR2 are SGHAT and FQNNGV. This CDR3 is built from 15 residues. Trimming removed 4 bases at V and 5 bases at J, with 17 bases between. The CDR3 protein is CASSSLNRAWETQYF. The CDR3 DNA is TGTGCCAGCAGCTCCTTGAACAGGGCCTGGGAGACCCAGTACTTC. Looking up the rest from reference TRBV11-2 and TRBJ2-5 gives the full variable domain: EAGVAQSPRYKIIEKRQSVAFWCNPISGHATLYWYQQILGQGPKLLIQFQNNGVVDDSQLPKDRFSAERLKGVDSTLKIQPAKLEDSAVYLCASSSLNRAWETQYFGPGTRLLVL.

This clonotype has at least ten counts. The chain has TRBV5-1 and TRBJ1-4, with no clear D. From germline, CDR1 is SGHRS and CDR2 YFSETQ. The V gene lost 2 bases and the J gene lost 6 bases, with 20 bases spanning the gap. The CDR3 sequence is 17 residues long. CDR3 loop: CASSFQASSYSDEKLFF. As DNA, the CDR3 is TGCGCCAGCAGCTTTCAGGCATCCTCATACTCCGATGAAAAACTGTTTTTT.

This clonotype has a count of ten or more. This chain links TRBV29-1 with TRBJ1-2; 8 bases map to TRBD1. Germline CDR1 and CDR2: SQVTM and ANQGSEA. The CDR3 length is 13 residues. The V segment lost 5 bases and the J segment 4 bases; nucleotides outside the gene matches: 6. CDR3 region: CSVTGTGLYGYTF. The CDR3 nucleotides read TGCAGCGTTACCGGGACAGGTCTCTATGGCTACACCTTC.

This clonotype was counted only a few times. V and J are TRBV20-1 and TRBJ2-1; unclear D gene. This CDR3 has 13 residues. Germline V gene lookup returns CDR1 DFQATT and CDR2 SNEGSKA (reference sequence). The V end was cut by 0 bases, the J end by 5 bases, with 8 bases between. The CDR3 nucleotides read TGCAGTGCTAGAGATCCTTTACACAATGAGCAGTTCTTC. Residues: CSARDPLHNEQFF.

In its sample, this clonotype was seen many times. The chain joins TRBV12-3 or TRBV12-4 to TRBJ2-5; a weak D match, TRBD1 (7 bases). Trimming stripped 5 bases from V and 1 base from J, with 14 bases between. The CDR3 is made up of 15 amino acids. CDR3 bases: TGTGCCAGCAGTCCATACCAGGGGGGCCAAGAGACCCAGTACTTC. It is translated as CASSPYQGGQETQYF.

This chain joins TRBV28 and TRBJ2-2, with D uncertain. Germline values: CDR1 MDHEN, CDR2 SYDVKM. The CDR3 consists of 15 residues. V lost 0 bases, J lost 4 bases, and 9 bases lay in between. The CDR3 bases are TGTGCCAGCAGTTTATGGGCAGCCCGCACCGGGGAGCTGTTTTTT. Its protein is CASSLWAARTGELFF.

This clonotype was seen at least ten times. The chain couples TRBV2 to TRBJ2-1, with 8 bases aligning to TRBD1. The V and J ends lost 6 bases and 6 bases, in that order; junction bases with no gene match: 1. The CDR3 spans 12 residues. Germline loops: CDR1 SNHLY, CDR2 FYNNEI. The CDR3 sequence is CASSGQGNEQFF. The CDR3 DNA is TGTGCCAGCAGCGGACAGGGCAATGAGCAGTTCTTC.

Many counts were recorded for this clonotype. The chain combines TRBV28 with TRBJ2-1, with D possibly being TRBD1 (6 bases). Germline V gene data show CDR1 as MDHEN and CDR2 as SYDVKM. CDR3 length: 11 amino acids. Trimming took off 9 bases at V and 9 bases at J, with 12 bases between the two ends. DNA for the CDR3: TGTGCCAGTGGGGGCGGATTTGAGCAGTTCTTC. Encoded protein: CASGGGFEQFF. The full variable domain, rest sourced from reference TRBV28 and TRBJ2-1, is DVKVTQSSRYLVKRTGEKVFLECVQDMDHENMFWYRQDPGLGLRLIYFSYDVKMKEKGDIPEGYSVSREKKERFSLILESASTNQTSMYLCASGGGFEQFFGPGTRLTVL.

In this sample, this clonotype turned up many times. The chain carries TRBV9 and TRBJ2-1; 10 bases agree with TRBD2. Germline CDR1 SGDLS, CDR2 YYNGEE. The length of the CDR3 is 16 residues. J was trimmed by 5 bases and V by 3 bases; bases with no gene match: 8. In DNA form, the CDR3 reads TGTGCCAGCAGCGCTCACACTAGCGGGGCGAACAATGAGCAGTTCTTC. Translating gives CASSAHTSGANNEQFF.

This clonotype was seen only a few times. This chain uses TRBV6-2 or TRBV6-3 with TRBJ2-5; D perhaps matches TRBD1 (6 bases). V was clipped by 4 bases and J by 4 bases, with 13 bases between them. This CDR3 is built from 14 residues. Germline CDR1 MNHEY, CDR2 SVGEGT. The CDR3: CASSFNRDRETQYF. The DNA for the CDR3 is TGTGCCAGCAGTTTCAACAGGGATAGAGAGACCCAGTACTTC.

In this sample, this clonotype turned up many times. This chain links TRBV28 with TRBJ2-4; D possibly corresponds to TRBD1 (5 bases). CDR3 length equals 15 residues. V was pared by 6 bases and J by 0 bases, with 12 bases between. The germline gives CDR1 MDHEN, CDR2 SYDVKM. CDR3 in amino acids: CASSPLQGAKNIQYF. In DNA, the CDR3 is TGTGCCAGCAGCCCACTCCAGGGAGCCAAAAACATTCAGTACTTC.

The chain employs TRBV20-1 and TRBJ2-3; weak D call: TRBD2 (5 bases). The CDR3 runs 15 residues. The germline V and J ends were trimmed by 0 bases and 6 bases, with 16 bases remaining between them. The germline V gene encodes CDR1 DFQATT and CDR2 SNEGSKA (reference sequence). CDR3 protein: CSARDVRTGIDTQYF. The CDR3 DNA follows: TGCAGTGCTAGAGATGTCCGAACGGGAATTGATACGCAGTATTTT.

The chain links TRBV5-1 to TRBJ2-7; D might be TRBD1 (5 bases). The length of the CDR3 is 14 residues. The V and J ends lost 4 bases and 6 bases respectively, with 17 bases between them. CDR1 and CDR2 (germline): SGHRS, YFSETQ. The CDR3 is CASSLRTSPGEQYF. The CDR3 DNA reads as TGCGCCAGCAGCCTAAGGACAAGTCCGGGCGAGCAGTACTTC. The full variable domain, in which reference TRBV5-1 and TRBJ2-7 provide the parts outside the CDR3, is KAGVTQTPRYLIKTRGQQVTLSCSPISGHRSVSWYQQTPGQGLQFLFEYFSETQRNKGNFPGRFSGRQFSNSRSEMNVSTLELGDSALYLCASSLRTSPGEQYFGPGTRLTVT.

This clonotype came up a few times. The chain links TRBV6-2 or TRBV6-3 to TRBJ2-1; 16 bases are a match to TRBD2. Germline CDR1 and CDR2: MNHEY and SVGEGT. The CDR3 runs 17 residues. V shed 4 bases and J 7 bases; nucleotides not matched to a gene: 7. CDR3 amino acids: CASSSPPGLAGGNEQFF. The CDR3 DNA follows: TGTGCCAGCAGTTCCCCCCCGGGACTAGCGGGAGGGAATGAGCAGTTCTTC.

A few counts support this clonotype. The chain recombines TRBV20-1 with TRBJ2-3; 14 bases match TRBD2. The length of the CDR3 is 17 residues. The germline V gene has CDR1 DFQATT and CDR2 SNEGSKA (reference sequence). The V gene end was trimmed by 3 bases and the J gene end by 3 bases; junction bases not matched to a gene: 8. CDR3 residues: CSARGGLAGGITDTQYF. The CDR3 nucleotides read TGCAGTGCTAGGGGCGGACTAGCGGGAGGAATTACAGATACGCAGTATTTT.

In its sample, this clonotype was seen a few times. J is TRBJ2-4 and V is TRBV3-1; D is possibly TRBD1 or TRBD2 (5 bases each). This CDR3 region has 14 residues. V lost 3 bases, J lost 9 bases, and 15 bases lay in between. Germline assignment: CDR1 LGHDT and CDR2 YNNKEL (reference sequence). The CDR3 protein is CASSQGPSRGIQYF. DNA for the CDR3: TGTGCCAGCAGCCAGGGACCGAGCCGTGGCATTCAGTACTTC.